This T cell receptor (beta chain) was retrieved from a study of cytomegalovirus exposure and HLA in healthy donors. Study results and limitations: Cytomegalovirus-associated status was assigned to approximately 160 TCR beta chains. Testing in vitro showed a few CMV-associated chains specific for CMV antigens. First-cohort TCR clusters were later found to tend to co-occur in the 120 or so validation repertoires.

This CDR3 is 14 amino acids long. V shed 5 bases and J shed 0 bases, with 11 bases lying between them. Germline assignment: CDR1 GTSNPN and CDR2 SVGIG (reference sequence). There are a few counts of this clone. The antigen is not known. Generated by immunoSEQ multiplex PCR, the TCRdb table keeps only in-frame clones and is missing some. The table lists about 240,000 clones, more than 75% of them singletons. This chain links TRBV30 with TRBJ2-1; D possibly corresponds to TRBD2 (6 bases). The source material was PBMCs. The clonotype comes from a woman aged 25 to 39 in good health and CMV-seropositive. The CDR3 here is CAWGGDSSYNEQFF. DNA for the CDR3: TGTGCCTGGGGCGGGGATAGCTCCTACAATGAGCAGTTCTTC.